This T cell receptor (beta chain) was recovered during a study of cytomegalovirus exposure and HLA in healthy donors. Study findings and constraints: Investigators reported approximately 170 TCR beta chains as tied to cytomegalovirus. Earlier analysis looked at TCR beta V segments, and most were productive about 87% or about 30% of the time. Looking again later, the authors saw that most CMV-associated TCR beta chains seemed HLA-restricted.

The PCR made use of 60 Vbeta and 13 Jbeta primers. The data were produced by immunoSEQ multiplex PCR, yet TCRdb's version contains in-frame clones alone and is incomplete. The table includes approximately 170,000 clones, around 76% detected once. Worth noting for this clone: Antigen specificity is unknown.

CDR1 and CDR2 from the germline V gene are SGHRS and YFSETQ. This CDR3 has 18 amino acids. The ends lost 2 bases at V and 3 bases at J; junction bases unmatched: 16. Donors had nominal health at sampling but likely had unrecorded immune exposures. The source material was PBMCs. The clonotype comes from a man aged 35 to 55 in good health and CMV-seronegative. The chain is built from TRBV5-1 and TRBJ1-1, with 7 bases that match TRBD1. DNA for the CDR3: TGCGCCAGCAGCTTTTTATTAGGGGGCGTGGGGAAGGACACTGAAGCTTTCTTT. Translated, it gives CASSFLLGGVGKDTEAFF.